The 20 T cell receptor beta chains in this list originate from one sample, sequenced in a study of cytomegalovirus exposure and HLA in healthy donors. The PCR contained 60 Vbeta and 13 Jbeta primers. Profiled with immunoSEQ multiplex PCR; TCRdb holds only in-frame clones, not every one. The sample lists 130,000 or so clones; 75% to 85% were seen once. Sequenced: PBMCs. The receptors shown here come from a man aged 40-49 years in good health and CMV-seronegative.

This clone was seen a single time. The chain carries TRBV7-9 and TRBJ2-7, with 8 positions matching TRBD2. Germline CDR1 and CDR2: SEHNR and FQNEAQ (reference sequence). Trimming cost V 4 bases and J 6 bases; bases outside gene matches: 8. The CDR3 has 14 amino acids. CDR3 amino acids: CASSWSTSAAEQYF. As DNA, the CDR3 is TGTGCCAGCAGCTGGTCGACTAGCGCTGCCGAGCAGTACTTC.

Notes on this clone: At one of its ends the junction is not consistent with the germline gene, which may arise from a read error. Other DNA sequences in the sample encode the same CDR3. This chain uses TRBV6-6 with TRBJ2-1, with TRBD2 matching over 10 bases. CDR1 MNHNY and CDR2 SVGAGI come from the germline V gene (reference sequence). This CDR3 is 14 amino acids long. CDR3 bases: TGCGCCAGCAGTCAGCGGGGGGGCAGGAATGAGCAGTTCTTC. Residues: CASSQRGGRNEQFF.

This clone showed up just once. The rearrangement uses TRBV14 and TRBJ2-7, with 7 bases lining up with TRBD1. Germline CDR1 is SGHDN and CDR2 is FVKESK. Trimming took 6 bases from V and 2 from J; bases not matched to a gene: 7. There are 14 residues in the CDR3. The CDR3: CASSPRTGTYEQYF. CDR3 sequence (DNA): TGTGCCAGCAGTCCCCGGACAGGAACCTACGAGCAGTACTTC. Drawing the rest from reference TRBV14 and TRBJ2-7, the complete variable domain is EAGVTQFPSHSVIEKGQTVTLRCDPISGHDNLYWYRRVMGKEIKFLLHFVKESKQDESGMPNNRFLAERTGGTYSTLKVQPAELEDSGVYFCASSPRTGTYEQYFGPGTRLTVT.

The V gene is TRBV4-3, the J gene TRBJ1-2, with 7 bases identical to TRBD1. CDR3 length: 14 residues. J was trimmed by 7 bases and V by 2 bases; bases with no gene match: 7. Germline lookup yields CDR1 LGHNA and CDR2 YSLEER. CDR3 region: CASSQQDRRSGYTF. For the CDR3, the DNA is TGCGCCAGCAGCCAACAGGACAGGAGAAGTGGCTACACCTTC.

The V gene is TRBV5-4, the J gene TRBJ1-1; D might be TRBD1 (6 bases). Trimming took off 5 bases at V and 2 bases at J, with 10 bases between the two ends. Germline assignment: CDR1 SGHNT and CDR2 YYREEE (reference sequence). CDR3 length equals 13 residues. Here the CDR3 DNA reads TGTGCCAGCAGGGACAGAAGAAACACTGAAGCTTTCTTT. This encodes CASRDRRNTEAFF.

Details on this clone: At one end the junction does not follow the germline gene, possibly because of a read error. The CDR3 nucleotides read TGCGCCAGCAGCGGAACAGGGTATCGTGAAAAATTGTTTTTT. Residues: CASSGTGYREKLFF. This chain connects TRBV5-1 to TRBJ1-4; tentative D call: TRBD1 (6 bases). CDR1 SGHRS and CDR2 YFSETQ come from the germline V gene. The CDR3 is made up of 14 amino acids.

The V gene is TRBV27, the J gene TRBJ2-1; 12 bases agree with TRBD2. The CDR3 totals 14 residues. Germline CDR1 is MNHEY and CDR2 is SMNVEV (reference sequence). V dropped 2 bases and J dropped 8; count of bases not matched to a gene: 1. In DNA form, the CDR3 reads TGTGCCAGCAGTTTACTAGCGGGAGGGTATGAGCAGTTCTTC. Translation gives CASSLLAGGYEQFF.

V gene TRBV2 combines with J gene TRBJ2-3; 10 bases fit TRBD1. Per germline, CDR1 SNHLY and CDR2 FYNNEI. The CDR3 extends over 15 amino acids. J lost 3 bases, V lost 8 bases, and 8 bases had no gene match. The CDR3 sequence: CASGRRGQGTDTQYF. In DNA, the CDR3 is TGTGCCAGCGGACGGAGGGGACAGGGGACAGATACGCAGTATTTT.

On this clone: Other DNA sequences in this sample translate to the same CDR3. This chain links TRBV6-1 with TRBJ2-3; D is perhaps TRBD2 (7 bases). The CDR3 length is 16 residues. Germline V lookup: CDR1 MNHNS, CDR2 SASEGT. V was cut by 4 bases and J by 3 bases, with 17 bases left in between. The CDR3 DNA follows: TGTGCCAGCAGTGGGGCCACGGGGGGCTGGACAGATACGCAGTATTTT. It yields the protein CASSGATGGWTDTQYF.

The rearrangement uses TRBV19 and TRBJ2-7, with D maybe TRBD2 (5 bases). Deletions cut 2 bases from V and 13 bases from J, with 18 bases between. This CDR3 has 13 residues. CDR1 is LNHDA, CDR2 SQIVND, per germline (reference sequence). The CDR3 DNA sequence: TGTGCCAGTAGTATAAATGAGGACTCTCCTTATTACTTC. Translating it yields CASSINEDSPYYF.

The CDR3 DNA follows: TGCGCCAGCAGCTTTGGACAGAGTATCGATGAGCAGTTCTTC. Translation: CASSFGQSIDEQFF. V is TRBV5-1 and J is TRBJ2-1; maybe TRBD1 (6 bases). This CDR3 contains 14 residues. V was clipped by 2 bases and J by 8 bases, with 14 bases between them. Germline V CDR1 and CDR2: SGHRS, YFSETQ.

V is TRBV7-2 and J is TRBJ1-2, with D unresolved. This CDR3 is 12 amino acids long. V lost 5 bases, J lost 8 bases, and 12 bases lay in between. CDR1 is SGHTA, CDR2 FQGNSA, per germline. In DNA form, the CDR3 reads TGTGCCAGCAGCCCGGGAGGGCCCGGCTACACCTTC. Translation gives CASSPGGPGYTF.

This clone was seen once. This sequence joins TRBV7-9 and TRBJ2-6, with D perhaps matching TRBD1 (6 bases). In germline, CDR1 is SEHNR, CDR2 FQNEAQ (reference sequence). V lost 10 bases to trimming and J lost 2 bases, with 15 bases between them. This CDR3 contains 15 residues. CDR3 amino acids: CATAIQGTGANVLTF. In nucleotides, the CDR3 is TGTGCCACGGCGATTCAGGGGACTGGGGCCAACGTCCTGACTTTC.

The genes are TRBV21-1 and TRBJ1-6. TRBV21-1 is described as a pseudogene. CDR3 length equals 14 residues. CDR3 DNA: TGTGCCAGCAGCTCCCGGTCGATCAATTCACCCCTCCACTTT. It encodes CASSSRSINSPLHF.

The CDR3 region has the DNA TGTGCCAGCAGCCCCCCCGGGGTATCAGATACGCAGTATTTT. It specifies CASSPPGVSDTQYF. This chain connects TRBV6-5 to TRBJ2-3; tentative D call: TRBD2 (5 bases). With 6 bases removed from V and 4 bases from J, the gap between germline ends came to 14 bases. CDR1 and CDR2 from the germline V gene are MNHEY and SVGAGI. There are 14 residues in the CDR3.

Here the CDR3 reads CASSLDRHTDTQYF. The CDR3 DNA follows: TGTGCCAGCAGCTTAGACAGGCACACAGATACGCAGTATTTT. The chain has TRBV11-2 and TRBJ2-3; D is undetermined. Trimming stripped 0 bases from V and 2 bases from J, with 6 bases between. CDR1 is SGHAT and CDR2 is FQNNGV in the germline V gene. This CDR3 is built from 14 residues.

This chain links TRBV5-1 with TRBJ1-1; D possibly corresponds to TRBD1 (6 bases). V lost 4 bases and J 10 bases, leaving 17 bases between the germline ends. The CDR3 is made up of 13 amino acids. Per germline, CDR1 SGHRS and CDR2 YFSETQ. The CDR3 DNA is TGCGCCAGCAGCGAGTCAGGGGCGCTGGGAGCTTTCTTT. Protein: CASSESGALGAFF. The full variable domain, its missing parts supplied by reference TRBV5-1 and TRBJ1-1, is KAGVTQTPRYLIKTRGQQVTLSCSPISGHRSVSWYQQTPGQGLQFLFEYFSETQRNKGNFPGRFSGRQFSNSRSEMNVSTLELGDSALYLCASSESGALGAFFGQGTRLTVV.

CDR3 loop: CASSFGGQETQYF. In nucleotides, the CDR3 is TGTGCCAGCAGCTTTGGCGGGCAAGAGACCCAGTACTTC. This chain uses TRBV5-6 with TRBJ2-5; maybe TRBD2 (5 bases). Trimming left V 2 bases short and J 2 bases short, with 7 bases between. The CDR3 runs to 13 residues. From germline, CDR1 is SGHDT and CDR2 YYEEEE.

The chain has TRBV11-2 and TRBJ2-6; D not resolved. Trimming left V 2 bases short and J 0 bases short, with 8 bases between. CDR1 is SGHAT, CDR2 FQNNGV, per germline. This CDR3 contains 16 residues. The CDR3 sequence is CASSLRVLSGANVLTF. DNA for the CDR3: TGTGCCAGCAGCTTACGGGTCCTCTCTGGGGCCAACGTCCTGACTTTC. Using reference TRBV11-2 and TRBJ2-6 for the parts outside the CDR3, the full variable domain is EAGVAQSPRYKIIEKRQSVAFWCNPISGHATLYWYQQILGQGPKLLIQFQNNGVVDDSQLPKDRFSAERLKGVDSTLKIQPAKLEDSAVYLCASSLRVLSGANVLTFGAGSRLTVL.

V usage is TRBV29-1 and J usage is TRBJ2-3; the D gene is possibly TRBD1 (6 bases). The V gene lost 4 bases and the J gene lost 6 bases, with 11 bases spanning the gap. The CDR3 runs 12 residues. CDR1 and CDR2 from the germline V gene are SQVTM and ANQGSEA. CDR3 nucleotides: TGCAGCGTTGGGGGGCGGTGGGATACGCAGTATTTT. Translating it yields CSVGGRWDTQYF.